This T cell receptor (beta chain) comes out of a study of tumor and adjacent non-tumor tissue in lung cancer. Study summary: The patients, 10 men and about 5 women, were 31 to 76 with stage I to III disease. Study-wide findings and caveats: Patients with more diverse tumor TCRs had worse survival. Compared with tumor, normal lung showed significantly lower TCR diversity.

The template was RNA from unsorted bulk tissue. Distant lung tissue was collected more than 3 cm away from the tumor edge. CDR3 length: 15 residues. CDR1 is SGHNT and CDR2 is YYREEE in the germline V gene (reference sequence). About this clonotype itself: Antigen specificity is unknown. A read error may account for a junction end that differs from germline.

The library came from three nested PCR rounds adapted from ARM-PCR protocols. Each CDR3 protein is one row after TCRdb ran MiXCR on the multiplex PCR reads. The data show about 67,000 distinct CDR3 sequences, 76% seen once. The material sequenced was distant non-tumor lung tissue. The source is a man aged 55 to 69 with non-small cell lung cancer. The J gene is TRBJ2-1, the V gene TRBV5-4, with 12 bases matching TRBD2. The CDR3 DNA reads as TGTTCCAGCAGCGTACTAGCGGGAGGACACAATGAGCAGTTCTTC. Protein: CSSSVLAGGHNEQFF.